The rows below give T cell receptor beta chains drawn from one sample of a study of cytomegalovirus exposure and HLA in healthy donors. This table comes from immunoSEQ multiplex PCR, and its TCRdb copy is limited to in-frame clones, with some not included. The profile covers fewer than 150,000 clones, with around 79% appearing a single time and 4.1% taken by the ten largest. The source material was PBMCs. These receptors all come from a woman in her thirties or forties in good health and CMV-seronegative. The CDR3 runs from the conserved cysteine through the conserved F or W. Fields, in order: D gene, V gene, J gene, clone size, CDR3 DNA, CDR3 protein. D genes are given only for firm matches. The listing skips clone size in some rows; elsewhere it reads once, few, many or a size class.

>NA|TRBV5-6|TRBJ2-2|NA
TGTGCCAGCAGCTTGGTGGAGGGGCCGAACACCGGGGAGCTGTTTTTT
CASSLVEGPNTGELFF
>NA|TRBV7-2|TRBJ1-1|NA
TGTGCCAGCAGCTTAAGCGGGGCCAGGAGAAGGGACACTGAAGCTTTCTTT
CASSLSGARRRDTEAFF
>TRBD1|TRBV4-1|TRBJ2-1|NA
TGCGCCAGCAGCCACCAACTCCGGGACAGGGAGTACAATGAGCAGTTCTTC
CASSHQLRDREYNEQFF
>NA|TRBV4-3|TRBJ2-2|NA
TGCGCCAGCAGCCAAGATTGGGCCCGCGCGAGGGAGCTGTTTTTT
CASSQDWARARELFF
>TRBD1|TRBV5-4|TRBJ2-7|NA
TGTGCCAGCAGCCCCGACAGGGCCCGGGACGAGCAGTACTTC
CASSPDRARDEQYF
>TRBD1|TRBV7-2|TRBJ1-2|once
TGTGCCAGCAGCTCGGGACAGGGGGCAGGGGGCTACACCTTC
CASSSGQGAGGYTF
>TRBD2|TRBV11-3|TRBJ2-5|NA
TGTGCCAGCAGCTTAGAGGGGACTAGCGGCCGGGAGACCCAGTACTTC
CASSLEGTSGRETQYF
>NA|TRBV19|TRBJ1-5|NA
TGTGCCAGCACTCCGGGACAAATTTTGTCGCCCCAGCATTTT
CASTPGQILSPQHF
>TRBD2|TRBV11-2|TRBJ2-3|NA
TGTGCCAGCAGCCCGGGACTAGTGACAGATACGCAGTATTTT
CASSPGLVTDTQYF
>TRBD1|TRBV5-8|TRBJ1-3|NA
TGTGCCAGCAGCCCGGGACAGGGCTTCCCTGGAAACACCATATATTTT
CASSPGQGFPGNTIYF
>TRBD2|TRBV9|TRBJ2-1|NA
TGTGCCAGCAGCGCAGAACTAGCGTCCTACAATGAGCAGTTCTTC
CASSAELASYNEQFF
>NA|TRBV5-8|TRBJ1-1|NA
TGTGCCAGCAGCCCGAAGTGGGAGGAGGCTGAAGCTTTCTTT
CASSPKWEEAEAFF
>NA|TRBV19|TRBJ1-1|NA
TGTGCCAGTAGTCTCGACAGGAACACTGAAGCTTTCTTT
CASSLDRNTEAFF
>NA|TRBV10-2|TRBJ2-7|NA
TGCGCCAGCAGCGTGACAAACTACGAGCAGTACTTC
CASSVTNYEQYF
>TRBD1|TRBV2|TRBJ2-2|NA
TGTGCCAGCAGTGGGCAGGGGGTCACCGGGGAGCTGTTTTTT
CASSGQGVTGELFF
>NA|TRBV4-3|TRBJ2-3|few
TGCGCCAGCAGCCCTCGAGGGGAGGGCACAGATACGCAGTATTTT
CASSPRGEGTDTQYF
>TRBD2|TRBV6-1|TRBJ2-3|NA
TGTGCCAGCTCGCTTTATAGCGGGAACACAGATACGCAGTATTTT
CASSLYSGNTDTQYF
>NA|TRBV6-5|TRBJ1-1|once
TGTGCCAGCAGTTACTCGAGGGTTCCGGGGAACACTGAAGCTTTCTTT
CASSYSRVPGNTEAFF
>TRBD2|TRBV5-1|TRBJ2-7|NA
TGCGCCAGCACCGTAACTAGCGGGAGGACCTCCTACGAGCAGTACTTC
CASTVTSGRTSYEQYF
>NA|TRBV6-6|TRBJ1-6|NA
TGTGCCAGCGACAGTAGGTCCTATAATTCACCCCTCCACTTT
CASDSRSYNSPLHF
>TRBD2|TRBV5-6|TRBJ2-3|NA
TGTGCCAGCAGCTTGGGACTAGCGGGAGGGCCTATGTCCGATACGCAGTATTTT
CASSLGLAGGPMSDTQYF
>NA|TRBV7-2|TRBJ2-2|NA
TGTGCCAGCAGCTTCGGGTTCCGGAACACCGGGGAGCTGTTTTTT
CASSFGFRNTGELFF
>TRBD1|TRBV7-9|TRBJ1-2|NA
TGTGCCAGCATCGGACAGGGTTGGGGCTTCTCTGGCTACACCTTC
CASIGQGWGFSGYTF
>TRBD2|TRBV7-2|TRBJ2-3|NA
TGTGCCAGCAGCATCTCTAGCGGTAGCACAGATACGCAGTATTTT
CASSISSGSTDTQYF
>NA|TRBV5-1|TRBJ2-7|NA
TGCGCCAGCAGCTTGGTTGCAGGGAACTACGAGCAGTACTTC
CASSLVAGNYEQYF
>TRBD2|TRBV7-9|TRBJ2-7|once
TGTGCCAGCAGCAAAGCAATCCCTGGGACTAGCGGGGCCTACGAGCAGTACTTC
CASSKAIPGTSGAYEQYF